The clone carrying this T cell receptor (beta chain) has a handful of counts. The length of the CDR3 is 12 residues. CDR1 and CDR2 from the germline V gene are DFQATT and SNEGSKA (reference sequence). Trimming took 6 bases from V and 6 from J; bases not matched to a gene: 6. This entry is derived from a study of glioma-infiltrating T cells. Using RNA template, CDR3s of TCR alpha and beta were amplified with iRepertoire arm-PCR. TCRdb re-analysed the multiplex PCR reads in MiXCR, keeping a single row per CDR3 protein. The sample has under 150,000 distinct CDR3 sequences, about two fifths seen once. This chain joins TRBV20-1 and TRBJ2-7; 9 bases line up with TRBD1. The specimen sequenced was glioma tissue, nonneoplastic brain tissue, or PBMCs (not recorded which). The TCR was taken from a human donor with low-grade glioma or glioblastoma, undergoing nonglioma brain surgery, or in good health (not recorded which). Written as DNA, the CDR3 is TGCAGTGCCGGACAGGGGTTAGCCGAGCAGTACTTC. The encoded protein is CSAGQGLAEQYF.